Listed below are T cell receptor beta chains from one sample, sequenced in a study of blood T cell repertoires in COVID-19. Assay: immunoSEQ multiplex PCR; the TCRdb copy retains only in-frame clones and omits some. The sample includes around 150,000 clones, 70% to 85% seen only once; the top ten take about a fifth. The source material was peripheral blood. These receptor sequences come from a woman at least 80 years old with acute or convalescent COVID-19. CDR3s include the opening cysteine and the closing phenylalanine or tryptophan. D genes are given only for firm matches.

j_call d_call v_call cdr3_aa
TRBJ2-2 . TRBV5-1 CASSLLVNTGELFF
TRBJ1-3 TRBD1 TRBV6-6 CASSPGDRHSGNTIYF
TRBJ1-1 TRBD1 TRBV27 CASSFRDRGFTEAFF
TRBJ1-2 . TRBV27 CASSLSGTRRYGYTF
TRBJ2-5 . TRBV11-2 CASSSGQLQETQYF
TRBJ2-7 TRBD2 TRBV29-1 CSVVFPERGSYEQYF
TRBJ2-5 TRBD2 TRBV15 CATSSYRTSGGDPETQYF
TRBJ2-7 . TRBV6-5 CASSYGAAAYEQYF
TRBJ2-7 TRBD1 TRBV5-6 CASSFVPGTAYEQYF
TRBJ2-7 TRBD2 TRBV6-1 CASSESASGRGYEQYF
TRBJ1-1 TRBD1 TRBV27 CASSRQGWVTEAFF
TRBJ2-2 . TRBV19 CASSINRNTGELFF
TRBJ2-7 . TRBV29-1 CSVEFEDITYEQYF
TRBJ1-2 . TRBV3-1/TRBV3-2 CASSPRSVNYGYTF
TRBJ2-3 TRBD2 TRBV7-9 CASSPRGTSGTDTQYF
TRBJ2-7 TRBD2 TRBV27 CASVSSAGGIYEQYF
TRBJ1-2 TRBD1 TRBV7-9 CASSLAKQGARGYTF
TRBJ2-2 . TRBV7-9 CASSLDGRGQRNTGELFF
TRBJ1-3 . TRBV5-6 CASSIRTPSSGNTIYF
TRBJ2-1 . TRBV28 CASGGRLNNEQFF
TRBJ2-3 TRBD2 TRBV19 CASSIGLAGDRDTQYF
TRBJ1-3 . TRBV28 CASDTRLAGNTIYF
TRBJ2-4 TRBD2 TRBV19 CASSIGPLAGRAAKNIQYF
TRBJ2-7 . TRBV29-1 CSVRSSYEQYF
TRBJ2-5 TRBD1 TRBV5-6 CASSSLGQGQETQYF
TRBJ2-2 . TRBV19 CASSVPGVSTGELFF
TRBJ2-2 . TRBV5-1 CASGAINTGELFF
TRBJ2-5 TRBD2 TRBV7-7 CASSPTSGQETQYF
TRBJ1-2 . TRBV29-1 CSVEKGDGYTF
TRBJ2-3 . TRBV11-3 CASSNRSVGTDTQYF
TRBJ1-2 . TRBV20-1 CSARQSIGYTF
TRBJ1-2 . TRBV7-2 CASSSPLSRDGYTF
TRBJ1-5 . TRBV30 CAWSVQGLGNQPQHF
TRBJ2-7 TRBD1 TRBV29-1 CSVEEGQGAIDEQYF
TRBJ1-2 . TRBV3-1/TRBV3-2 CASSQGTPRSTYGYTF
TRBJ2-5 TRBD2 TRBV3-1/TRBV3-2 CASSQDMGLARETQYF
TRBJ2-2 . TRBV5-1 CASSNSGELFF
TRBJ1-4 . TRBV27 CASSLSGGPNEKLFF
TRBJ2-1 . TRBV6-2/TRBV6-3 CASSARVGGDEQFF
TRBJ2-1 TRBD2 TRBV19 CASSELAGGNNEQFF
TRBJ1-2 . TRBV4-1 CASSHGLNYGYTF
TRBJ1-3 . TRBV7-9 CASSPPRAGNTIYF
TRBJ2-3 . TRBV5-4 CASTAGVSPDTQYF
TRBJ2-7 . TRBV3-1/TRBV3-2 CASSQDFGGVQYEQYF
TRBJ2-5 TRBD2 TRBV5-4 CASSSLAGVPKTQYF
TRBJ1-2 TRBD1 TRBV30 CAWRADRDGYTF
TRBJ1-1 . TRBV5-6 CASSPGHLNTEAFF
TRBJ2-7 . TRBV4-2 CASSQPSGRYYEQYF